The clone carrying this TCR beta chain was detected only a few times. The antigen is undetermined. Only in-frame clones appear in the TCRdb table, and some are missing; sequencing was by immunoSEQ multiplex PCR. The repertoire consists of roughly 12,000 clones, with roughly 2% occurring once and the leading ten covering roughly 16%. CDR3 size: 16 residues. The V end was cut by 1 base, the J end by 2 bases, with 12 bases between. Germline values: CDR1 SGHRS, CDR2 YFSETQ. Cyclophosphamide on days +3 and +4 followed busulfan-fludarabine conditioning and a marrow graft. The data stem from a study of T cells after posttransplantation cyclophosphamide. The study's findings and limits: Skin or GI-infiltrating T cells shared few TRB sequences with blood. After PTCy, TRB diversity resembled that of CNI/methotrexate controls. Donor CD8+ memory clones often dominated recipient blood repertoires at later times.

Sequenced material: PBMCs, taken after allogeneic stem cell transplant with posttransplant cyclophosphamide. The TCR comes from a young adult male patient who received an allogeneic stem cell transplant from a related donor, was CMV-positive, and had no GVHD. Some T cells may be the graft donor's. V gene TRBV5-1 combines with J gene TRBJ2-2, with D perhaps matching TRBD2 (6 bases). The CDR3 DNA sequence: TGCGCCAGCAGCTTGTTCGCGGGATTTAACACCGGGGAGCTGTTTTTT. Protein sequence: CASSLFAGFNTGELFF.